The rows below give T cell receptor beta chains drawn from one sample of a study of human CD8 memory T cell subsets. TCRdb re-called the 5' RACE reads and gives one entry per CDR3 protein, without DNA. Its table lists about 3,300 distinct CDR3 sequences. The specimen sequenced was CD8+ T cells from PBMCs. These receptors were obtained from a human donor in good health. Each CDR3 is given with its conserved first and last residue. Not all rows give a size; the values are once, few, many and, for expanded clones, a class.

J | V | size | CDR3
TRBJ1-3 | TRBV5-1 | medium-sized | CASSVRTGPSSGNTIYF
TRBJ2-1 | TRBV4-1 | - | CASSLTSGGRSEQFF
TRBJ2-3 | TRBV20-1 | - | CSARDFGTGEGTDTQYF
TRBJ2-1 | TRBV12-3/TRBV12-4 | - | CASTYFNGGNEQFF
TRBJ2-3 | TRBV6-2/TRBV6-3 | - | CASTQGGSSTDTQYF
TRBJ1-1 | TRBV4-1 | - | CASSQTGVAEAFF
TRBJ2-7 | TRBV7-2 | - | CASSLLRSQAEQYF
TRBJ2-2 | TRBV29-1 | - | CSVREANTGELFF
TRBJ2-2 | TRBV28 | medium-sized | CASRPTSDSTGELFF
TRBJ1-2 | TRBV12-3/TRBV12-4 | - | CASSSDSFYGYTF
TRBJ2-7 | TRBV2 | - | CASSALAGVQTYEQYF
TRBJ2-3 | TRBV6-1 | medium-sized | CASSEIAGGVGTDTQYF
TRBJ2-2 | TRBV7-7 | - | CASSPLAGDTGELFF
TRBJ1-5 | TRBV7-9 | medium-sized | CASSLDTDNQPQHF
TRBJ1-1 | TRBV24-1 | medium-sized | CATRGSSTGTTEAFF
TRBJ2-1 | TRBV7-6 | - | CASSLFTGLSYNEQFF
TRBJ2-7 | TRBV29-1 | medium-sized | CSVEGLLGSYEQYF
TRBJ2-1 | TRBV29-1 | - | CSVGDFRANEQFF
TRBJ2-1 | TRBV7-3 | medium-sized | CASSPKPGLAGGPPYNEQFF
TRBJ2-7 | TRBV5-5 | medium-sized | CASSSSQATSPYEQYF
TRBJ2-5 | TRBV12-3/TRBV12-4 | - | CASSSTGGQETQYF
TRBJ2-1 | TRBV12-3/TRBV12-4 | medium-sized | CATQTGLSSYNEQFF
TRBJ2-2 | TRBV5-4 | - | CASSGTGTGSTGELFF
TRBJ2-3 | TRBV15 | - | CATSWGREATDTQYF
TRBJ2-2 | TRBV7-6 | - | CASSSTGSTGELFF
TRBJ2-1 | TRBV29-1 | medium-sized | CSGNSGGHNEQFF
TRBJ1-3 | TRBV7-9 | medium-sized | CASTEMGTGAAHSGNTIYF
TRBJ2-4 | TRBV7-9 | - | CASSQQKNIQYF
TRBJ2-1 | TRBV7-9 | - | CASSARLGSHLEQFF
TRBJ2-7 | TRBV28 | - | CASSYRVGVEYEQYF
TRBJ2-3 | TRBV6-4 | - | CASSEATGSADTQYF
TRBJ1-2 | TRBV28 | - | CASSPGARRGYTF
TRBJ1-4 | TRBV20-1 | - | CSAINRDSAVQNEKLFF
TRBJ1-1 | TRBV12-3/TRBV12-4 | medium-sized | CASRAGGASEAFF
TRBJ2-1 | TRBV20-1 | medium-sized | CSARGGRENNEQFF
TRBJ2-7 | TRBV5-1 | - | CASSLGPLGSVAEQYF
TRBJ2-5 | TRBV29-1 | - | CSAVQGGEETQYF
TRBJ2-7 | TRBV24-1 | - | CATSAPDGEQYF
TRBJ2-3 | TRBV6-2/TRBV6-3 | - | CASTWGLAETDTQYF
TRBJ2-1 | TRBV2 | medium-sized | CASSEVWDNEQFF
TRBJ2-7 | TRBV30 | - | CAWSGDNSYEQYF
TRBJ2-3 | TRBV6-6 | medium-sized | CASIHSIAGGPRDTQYF
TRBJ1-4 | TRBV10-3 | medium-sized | CAISSGGTNEKLFF
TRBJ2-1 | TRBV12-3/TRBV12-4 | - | CASSFSTNYNEQFF
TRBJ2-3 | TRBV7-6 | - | CASSLKSGRTTDTQYF
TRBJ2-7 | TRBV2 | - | CASEEGQGTYEQYF